The 12 T cell receptor beta chains below come from one sample, sequenced in a study of shared clonotypes between healthy human individuals. Here immunoSEQ multiplex PCR was the method, and the copy in TCRdb shows in-frame clones only, minus some. The table shows approximately 2.4 million clones, with almost 96% occurring only once. Sequences were obtained from naive CD4+ T cells sorted from blood. Documented subset: CD45RA+ positively selected. The source is a man aged 18-30 years in good health.

The chain recombines TRBV18 with TRBJ1-4; the match to TRBD1 covers 7 bases. CDR1 and CDR2 from the germline V gene are KGHSH and LQKENI. The length of the CDR3 is 14 residues. Losses at the gene ends were 2 bases for V and 8 bases for J; bases not matched to a gene: 5. This CDR3 is CASSPDREGEKLFF. CDR3 in DNA: TGTGCCAGCTCACCAGACAGGGAAGGCGAAAAACTGTTTTTT.

This clone was detected only once. The chain uses TRBV6-5 and TRBJ2-1; possible D gene TRBD1, 5 bases. The CDR3 has 16 residues. With 2 bases removed from V and 5 bases from J, the gap between germline ends came to 16 bases. Germline CDR1 reads MNHEY; CDR2 reads SVGAGI. DNA for the CDR3: TGTGCCAGCAGTTACACCCAGGGAATACTCAACAATGAGCAGTTCTTC. This translates into CASSYTQGILNNEQFF.

The rearrangement links TRBV7-2 to TRBJ1-2; D is unclear. Trimming left V 5 bases short and J 8 bases short, with 18 bases between. Germline-derived CDR1 and CDR2 are SGHTA and FQGNSA. The length of the CDR3 is 14 residues. The CDR3 protein is CASSPGRLIGGYTF. DNA for the CDR3: TGTGCCAGCAGCCCAGGACGGCTAATAGGGGGCTACACCTTC.

The V and J genes are TRBV2 and TRBJ1-4; TRBD1 aligns across 7 bases. Germline lookup yields CDR1 SNHLY and CDR2 FYNNEI. This CDR3 is built from 14 residues. V trimming: 5 bases; J trimming: 7 bases; junction bases outside the gene matches: 7. CDR3 sequence reads: CASSLGTAGEKLFF. The CDR3 DNA follows: TGTGCCAGCAGTTTAGGGACAGCTGGTGAAAAACTGTTTTTT.

J is TRBJ2-3 and V is TRBV9; 8 bases are a match to TRBD2. Germline loops: CDR1 SGDLS, CDR2 YYNGEE. Trimming cost V 3 bases and J 6 bases; bases outside gene matches: 12. This CDR3 is built from 16 residues. CDR3 sequence: CASSALAGGNLDTQYF. CDR3 in DNA: TGTGCCAGCAGCGCGCTGGCGGGAGGCAATTTGGATACGCAGTATTTT.

J is TRBJ2-7 and V is TRBV5-8, with 9 bases fitting TRBD1. Germline-derived CDR1 and CDR2 are SGHTS and YDEGEE. This CDR3 has 12 residues. Trimming at V came to 7 bases and at J to 5 bases, leaving 4 bases not matched to a gene. The CDR3 nucleotides are TGTGCCAGCTGGGACAGGGTAGACGAGCAGTACTTC. It is translated as CASWDRVDEQYF.

V and J are TRBV5-6 and TRBJ2-7, with D hard to call. Trimming cost V 0 bases and J 4 bases, with 14 bases left between them. The germline V gene has CDR1 SGHDT and CDR2 YYEEEE. The CDR3 is 15 residues long. The CDR3: CASSLAYSSIYEQYF. The CDR3 DNA sequence: TGTGCCAGCAGCTTGGCCTACAGTTCCATTTACGAGCAGTACTTC.

This rearrangement joins TRBV6-5 to TRBJ2-3, with no clear D. The germline gives CDR1 MNHEY, CDR2 SVGAGI. With 7 bases removed from V and 0 bases from J, the gap between germline ends came to 8 bases. The CDR3 extends over 13 amino acids. The CDR3 nucleotides are TGTGCCAGCAATAAGGATAGCACAGATACGCAGTATTTT. Its translation is CASNKDSTDTQYF.

The chain employs TRBV19 and TRBJ1-2; D is undetermined. Trimming removed 5 bases at V and 8 bases at J, with 9 bases between. CDR3 length: 11 residues. Germline-derived CDR1 and CDR2 are LNHDA and SQIVND (reference sequence). The CDR3 DNA sequence: TGTGCCAGTAGTTCTGGTAGAGGCTACACCTTC. Translated: CASSSGRGYTF.

This sequence joins TRBV18 and TRBJ1-1; 8 bases fit TRBD1. The CDR3 runs to 16 residues. V shed 3 bases and J 1 base; nucleotides not matched to a gene: 7. CDR1 is KGHSH and CDR2 is LQKENI in the germline V gene. The CDR3 region has the DNA TGTGCCAGCTCACCTCAGGGGGCGGAGAGGAACACTGAAGCTTTCTTT. Encoded protein: CASSPQGAERNTEAFF. The full variable domain, with the rest looked up from reference TRBV18 and TRBJ1-1, is NAGVMQNPRHLVRRRGQEARLRCSPMKGHSHVYWYRQLPEEGLKFMVYLQKENIIDESGMPKERFSAEFPKEGPSILRIQQVVRGDSAAYFCASSPQGAERNTEAFFGQGTRLTVV.

This chain uses TRBV6-5 with TRBJ1-2, with a possible D match to TRBD1 (6 bases). V was shortened by 10 bases and J by 5 bases, with 17 bases between the two germline ends. The germline CDR1 and CDR2 sequences are MNHEY and SVGAGI. CDR3 length: 13 residues. The CDR3 region has the DNA TGTGCCACCACTCGGGGCCAGGGGTATGGCTACACCTTC. Its protein product is CATTRGQGYGYTF.

The chain combines TRBV15 with TRBJ1-1; D ambiguous. Trimming removed 0 bases from V and 4 bases from J, with 12 bases in between. The CDR3 runs 15 residues. Germline lookup yields CDR1 LNHNV and CDR2 YYDKDF (reference sequence). The CDR3 reads CATSRDGSSPTEAFF. DNA of the CDR3: TGTGCCACCAGCAGAGATGGGTCTTCCCCCACTGAAGCTTTCTTT.